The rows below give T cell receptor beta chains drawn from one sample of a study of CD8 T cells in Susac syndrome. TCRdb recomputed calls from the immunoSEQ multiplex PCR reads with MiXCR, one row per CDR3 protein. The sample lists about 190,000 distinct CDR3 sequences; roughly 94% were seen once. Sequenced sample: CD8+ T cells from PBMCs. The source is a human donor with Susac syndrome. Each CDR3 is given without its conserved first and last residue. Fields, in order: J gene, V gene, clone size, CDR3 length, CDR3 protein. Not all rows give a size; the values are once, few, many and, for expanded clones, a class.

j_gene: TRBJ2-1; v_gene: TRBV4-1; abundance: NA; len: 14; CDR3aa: ASSQGISGGDNEQF
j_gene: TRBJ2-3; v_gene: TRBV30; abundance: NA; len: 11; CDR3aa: AWSVLGADTQY
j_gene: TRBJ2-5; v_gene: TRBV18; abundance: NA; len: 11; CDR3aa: ASSPRDGETQY
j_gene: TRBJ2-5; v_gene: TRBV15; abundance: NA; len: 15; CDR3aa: ATSRDRGLAGLETQY
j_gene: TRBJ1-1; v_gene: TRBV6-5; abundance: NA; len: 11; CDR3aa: ASSYGGHTEAF
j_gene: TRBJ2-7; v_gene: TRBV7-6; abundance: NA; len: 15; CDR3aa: ASSLASGDRGLKEQY
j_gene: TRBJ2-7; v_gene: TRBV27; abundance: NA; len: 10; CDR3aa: ASMSGGYEQY
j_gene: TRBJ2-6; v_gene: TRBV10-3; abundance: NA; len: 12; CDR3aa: AISDISGANVLT
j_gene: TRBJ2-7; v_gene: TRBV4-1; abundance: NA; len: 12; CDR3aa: ASSQGGTRGEQY
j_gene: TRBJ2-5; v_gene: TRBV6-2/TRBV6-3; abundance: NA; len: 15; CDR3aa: ASTPGTSGGFQETQY
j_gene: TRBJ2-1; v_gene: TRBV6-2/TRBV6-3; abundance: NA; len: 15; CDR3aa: ASSYSGTPNAHNEQF
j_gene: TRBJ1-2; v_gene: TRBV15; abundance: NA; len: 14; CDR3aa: ATTSGTGGANYGYT
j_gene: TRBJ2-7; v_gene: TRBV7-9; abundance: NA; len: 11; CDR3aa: ASSSIIGNEQY
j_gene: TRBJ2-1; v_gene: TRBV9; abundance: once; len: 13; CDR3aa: ASSVEADGHNEQF
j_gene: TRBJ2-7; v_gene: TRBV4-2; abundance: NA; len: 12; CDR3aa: ASSQDWSPYEQY
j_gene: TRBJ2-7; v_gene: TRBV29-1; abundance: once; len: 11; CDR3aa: SSVDKVTYEQY
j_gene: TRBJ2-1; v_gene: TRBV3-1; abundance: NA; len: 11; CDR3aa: ASSDGDYNEQF
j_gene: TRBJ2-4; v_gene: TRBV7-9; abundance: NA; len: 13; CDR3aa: ASSETELAKNIQY
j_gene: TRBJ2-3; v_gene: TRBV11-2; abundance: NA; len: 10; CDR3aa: ASGGAGDTQY
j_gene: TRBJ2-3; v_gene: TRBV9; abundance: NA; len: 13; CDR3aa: ASREGQGDGDTQY
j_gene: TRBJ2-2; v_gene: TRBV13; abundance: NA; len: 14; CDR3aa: ASSLDPTVFTGELF
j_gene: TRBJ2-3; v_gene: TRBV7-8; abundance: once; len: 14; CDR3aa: ASSFSGTGSTDTQY
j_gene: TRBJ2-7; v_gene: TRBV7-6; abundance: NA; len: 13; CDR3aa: ASSFSPGQGYEQY
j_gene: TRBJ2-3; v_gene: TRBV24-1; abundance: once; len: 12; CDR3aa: ATSDRTGEDTQY
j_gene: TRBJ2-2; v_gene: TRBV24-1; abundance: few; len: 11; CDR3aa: ATSDFEAGELF
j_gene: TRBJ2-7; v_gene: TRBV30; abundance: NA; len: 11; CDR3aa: AWSADLWDEQY
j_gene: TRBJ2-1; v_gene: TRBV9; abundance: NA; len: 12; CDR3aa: ASSDKEGGTEQF
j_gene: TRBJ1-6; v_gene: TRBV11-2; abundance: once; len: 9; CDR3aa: ASTKDSPLH
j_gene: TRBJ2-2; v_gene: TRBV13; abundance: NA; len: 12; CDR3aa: ASVETGNTGELF
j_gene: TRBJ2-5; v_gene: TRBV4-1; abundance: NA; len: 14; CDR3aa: ASSQPGTSFQETQY
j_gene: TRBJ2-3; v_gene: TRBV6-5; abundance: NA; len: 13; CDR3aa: ATAARSSGTDTQY
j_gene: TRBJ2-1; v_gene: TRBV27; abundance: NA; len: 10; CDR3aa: ASNGQFNEQF
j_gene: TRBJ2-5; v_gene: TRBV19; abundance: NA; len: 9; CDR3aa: ASSIRGTQY
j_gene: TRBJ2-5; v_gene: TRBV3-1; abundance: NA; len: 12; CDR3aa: ASSQDVGEETQY
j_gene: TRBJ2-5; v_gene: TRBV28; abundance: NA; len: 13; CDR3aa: ASRTETGSQETQY
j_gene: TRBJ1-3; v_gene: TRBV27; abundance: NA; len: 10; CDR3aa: ASSSPGGTIY
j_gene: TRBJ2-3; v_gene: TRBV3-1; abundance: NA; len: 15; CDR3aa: ASSQVLDRGGTDTQY
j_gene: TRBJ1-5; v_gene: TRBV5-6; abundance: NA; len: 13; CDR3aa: ASSSFDMSNQPQH
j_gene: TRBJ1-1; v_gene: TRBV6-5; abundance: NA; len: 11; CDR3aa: ASASGLWTEAF
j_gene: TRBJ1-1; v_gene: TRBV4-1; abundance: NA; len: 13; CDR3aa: ASSQWSPGDTEAF
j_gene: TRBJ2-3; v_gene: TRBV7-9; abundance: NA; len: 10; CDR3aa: AITGHPDTQY
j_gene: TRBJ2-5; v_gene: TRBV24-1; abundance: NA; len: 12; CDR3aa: ATSDFQEQETQY
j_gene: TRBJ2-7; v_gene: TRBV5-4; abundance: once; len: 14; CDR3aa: ASSLAGQGLTYEQY
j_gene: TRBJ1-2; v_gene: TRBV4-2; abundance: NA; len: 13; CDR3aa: ASSADRETNYGYT
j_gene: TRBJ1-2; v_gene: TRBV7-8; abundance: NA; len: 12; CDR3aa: ASSDPGQGYGYT
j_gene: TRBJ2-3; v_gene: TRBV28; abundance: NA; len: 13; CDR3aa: ASSLSAGGSDTQY
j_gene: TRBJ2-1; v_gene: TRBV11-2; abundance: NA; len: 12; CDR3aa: ASSLYRGLDEQF
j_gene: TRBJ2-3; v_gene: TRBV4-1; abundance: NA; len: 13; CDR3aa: ASSLTGKGPDTQY
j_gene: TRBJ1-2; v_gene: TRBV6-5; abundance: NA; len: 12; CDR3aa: ASSYSSQNYGYT
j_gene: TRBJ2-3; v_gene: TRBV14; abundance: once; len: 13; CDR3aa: ASSLAGVGTDTQY
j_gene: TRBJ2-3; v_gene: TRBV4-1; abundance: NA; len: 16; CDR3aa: ASSPPHESYHLTDTQY